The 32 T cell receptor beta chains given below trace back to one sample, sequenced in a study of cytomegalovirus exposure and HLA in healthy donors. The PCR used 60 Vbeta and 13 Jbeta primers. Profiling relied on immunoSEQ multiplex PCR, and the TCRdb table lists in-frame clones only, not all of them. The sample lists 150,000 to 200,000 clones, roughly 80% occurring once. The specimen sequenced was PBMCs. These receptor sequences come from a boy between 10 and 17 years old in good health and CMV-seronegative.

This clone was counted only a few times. The CDR3 here is CASSQGQWNEQFF. CDR3 coding DNA: TGCGCCAGCAGCCAGGGACAGTGGAATGAGCAGTTCTTC. The chain links TRBV4-3 to TRBJ2-1; 7 positions match TRBD1. The germline CDR1 and CDR2 sequences are LGHNA and YSLEER. The V gene end was trimmed by 3 bases and the J gene end by 7 bases; junction bases not matched to a gene: 3. The length of the CDR3 is 13 residues.

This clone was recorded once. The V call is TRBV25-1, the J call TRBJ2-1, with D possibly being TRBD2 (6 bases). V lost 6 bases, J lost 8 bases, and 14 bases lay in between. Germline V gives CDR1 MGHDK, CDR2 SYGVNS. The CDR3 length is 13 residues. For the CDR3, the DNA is TGTGCCAGCAGGGGGGGACTCTTGGATGAGCAGTTCTTC. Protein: CASRGGLLDEQFF. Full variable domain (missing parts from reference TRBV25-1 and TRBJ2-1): EADIYQTPRYLVIGTGKKITLECSQTMGHDKMYWYQQDPGMELHLIHYSYGVNSTEKGDLSSESTVSRIRTEHFPLTLESARPSHTSQYLCASRGGLLDEQFFGPGTRLTVL.

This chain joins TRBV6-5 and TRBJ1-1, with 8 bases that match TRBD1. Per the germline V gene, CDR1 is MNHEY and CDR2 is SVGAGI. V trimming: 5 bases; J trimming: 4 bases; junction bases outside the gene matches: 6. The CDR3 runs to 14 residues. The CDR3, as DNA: TGTGCCAGCAGTACAGGGGGATTCAGCACTGAAGCTTTCTTT. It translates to CASSTGGFSTEAFF.

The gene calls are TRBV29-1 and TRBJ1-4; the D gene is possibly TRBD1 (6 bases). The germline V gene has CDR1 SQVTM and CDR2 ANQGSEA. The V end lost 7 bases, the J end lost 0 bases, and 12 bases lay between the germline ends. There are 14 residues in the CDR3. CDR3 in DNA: TGCAGCGCCCGAACAGGGCCAACTAATGAAAAACTGTTTTTT. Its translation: CSARTGPTNEKLFF.

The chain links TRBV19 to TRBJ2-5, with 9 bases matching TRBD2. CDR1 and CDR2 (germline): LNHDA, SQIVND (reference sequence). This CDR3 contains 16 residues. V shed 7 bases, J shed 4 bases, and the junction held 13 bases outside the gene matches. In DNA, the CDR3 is TGTGCCAGTACTCGCACGGGGCGGGAGGGTAGAGAGACCCAGTACTTC. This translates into CASTRTGREGRETQYF.

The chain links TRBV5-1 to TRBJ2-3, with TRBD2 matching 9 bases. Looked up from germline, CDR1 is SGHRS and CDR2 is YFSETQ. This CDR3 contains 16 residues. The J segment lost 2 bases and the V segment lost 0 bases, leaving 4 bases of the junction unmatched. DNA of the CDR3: TGCGCCAGCAGCTTGGGCGGGAGGGGTAACACAGATACGCAGTATTTT. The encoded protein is CASSLGGRGNTDTQYF.

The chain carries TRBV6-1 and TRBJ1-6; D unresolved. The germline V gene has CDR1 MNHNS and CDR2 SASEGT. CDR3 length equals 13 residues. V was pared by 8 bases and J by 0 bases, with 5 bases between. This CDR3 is CASASSYNSPLHF. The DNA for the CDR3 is TGTGCCAGCGCTAGCTCCTATAATTCACCCCTCCACTTT.

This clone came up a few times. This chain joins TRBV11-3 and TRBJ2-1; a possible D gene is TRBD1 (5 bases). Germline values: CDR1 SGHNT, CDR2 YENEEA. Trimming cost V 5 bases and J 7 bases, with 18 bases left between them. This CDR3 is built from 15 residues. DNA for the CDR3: TGTGCCAGCAGCCGAAACGACAGATCCCTTAATGAGCAGTTCTTC. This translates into CASSRNDRSLNEQFF.

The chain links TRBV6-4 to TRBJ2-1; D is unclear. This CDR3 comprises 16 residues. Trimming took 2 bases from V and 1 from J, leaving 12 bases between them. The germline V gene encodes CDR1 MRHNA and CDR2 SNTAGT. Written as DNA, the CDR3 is TGTGCCAGCAGTGACGTAGTCGGTTTGTCCTACAATGAGCAGTTCTTC. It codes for CASSDVVGLSYNEQFF.

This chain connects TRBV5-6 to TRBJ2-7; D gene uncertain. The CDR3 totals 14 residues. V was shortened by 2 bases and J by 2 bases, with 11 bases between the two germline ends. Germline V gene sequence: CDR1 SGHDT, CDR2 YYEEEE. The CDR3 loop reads CASSFIMSPYEQYF. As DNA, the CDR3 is TGTGCCAGCAGCTTTATTATGTCTCCCTACGAGCAGTACTTC.

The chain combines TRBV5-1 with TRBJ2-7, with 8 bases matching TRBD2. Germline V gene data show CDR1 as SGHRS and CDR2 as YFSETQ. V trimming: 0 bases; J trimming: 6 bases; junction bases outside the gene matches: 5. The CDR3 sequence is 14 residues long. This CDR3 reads CASSLEGTSGEQYF. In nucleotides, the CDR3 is TGCGCCAGCAGCTTGGAGGGGACTAGTGGCGAGCAGTACTTC.

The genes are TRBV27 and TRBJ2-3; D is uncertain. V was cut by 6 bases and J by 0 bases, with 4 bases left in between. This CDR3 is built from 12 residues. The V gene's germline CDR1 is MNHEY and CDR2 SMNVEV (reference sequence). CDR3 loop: CASSPSTDTQYF. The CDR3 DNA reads TGTGCCAGCAGCCCTAGCACAGATACGCAGTATTTT.

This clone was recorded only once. CDR3 region: CASSQVVRRGNEQFF. For the CDR3, the DNA is TGTGCCAGCAGCCAAGTGGTAAGGCGGGGCAATGAGCAGTTCTTC. V gene TRBV14 combines with J gene TRBJ2-1; tentative D call: TRBD2 (6 bases). Trimming shortened V by 1 base and J by 6 bases, and 13 bases separated the two germline ends. This CDR3 has 15 amino acids. Germline V gene data show CDR1 as SGHDN and CDR2 as FVKESK.

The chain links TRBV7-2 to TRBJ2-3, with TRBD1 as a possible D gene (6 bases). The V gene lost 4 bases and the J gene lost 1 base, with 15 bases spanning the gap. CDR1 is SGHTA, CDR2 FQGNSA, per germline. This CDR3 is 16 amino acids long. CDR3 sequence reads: CASSSSRDTGTDTQYF. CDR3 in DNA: TGTGCCAGCAGCTCTAGCCGGGACACCGGCACAGATACGCAGTATTTT.

The CDR3 nucleotides read TGTGCCTGGAGGGGTCCGGAGGGGCAAGAGCAGTACTTC. Residues: CAWRGPEGQEQYF. The V gene is TRBV30, the J gene TRBJ2-7; D may be TRBD2 (6 bases). Trimming took off 3 bases at V and 7 bases at J, with 16 bases between the two ends. Germline CDR1 GTSNPN, CDR2 SVGIG (reference sequence). The CDR3 is 13 residues long.

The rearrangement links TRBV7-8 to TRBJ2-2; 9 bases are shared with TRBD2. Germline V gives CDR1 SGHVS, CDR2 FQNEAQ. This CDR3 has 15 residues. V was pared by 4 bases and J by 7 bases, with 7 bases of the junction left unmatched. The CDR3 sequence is CASSSGTSRYGELFF. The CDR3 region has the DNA TGTGCCAGCAGCTCCGGGACTAGCCGTTACGGGGAGCTGTTTTTT. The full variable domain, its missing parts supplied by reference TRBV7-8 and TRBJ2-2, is GAGVSQSPRYKVAKRGQDVALRCDPISGHVSLFWYQQALGQGPEFLTYFQNEAQLDKSGLPSDRFFAERPEGSVSTLKIQRTQQEDSAVYLCASSSGTSRYGELFFGEGSRLTVL.

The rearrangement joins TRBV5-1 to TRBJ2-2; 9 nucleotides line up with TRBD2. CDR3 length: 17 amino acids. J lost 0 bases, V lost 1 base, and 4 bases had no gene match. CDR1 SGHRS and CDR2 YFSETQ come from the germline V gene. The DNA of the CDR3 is TGCGCCAGCAGCTTGTCCGGGACTAGCTCGAACACCGGGGAGCTGTTTTTT. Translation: CASSLSGTSSNTGELFF.

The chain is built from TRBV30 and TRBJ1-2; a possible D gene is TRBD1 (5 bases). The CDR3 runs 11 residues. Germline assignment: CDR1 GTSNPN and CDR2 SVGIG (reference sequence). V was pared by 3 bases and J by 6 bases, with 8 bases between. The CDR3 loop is CAWRGVHGYTF. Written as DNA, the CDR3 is TGTGCCTGGAGAGGGGTACATGGCTACACCTTC.

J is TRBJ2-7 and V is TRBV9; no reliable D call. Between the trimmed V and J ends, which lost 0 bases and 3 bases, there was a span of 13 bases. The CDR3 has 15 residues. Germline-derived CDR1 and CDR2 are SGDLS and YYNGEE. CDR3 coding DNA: TGTGCCAGCAGCGTAGGGCTAGGATCCTACTACGAGCAGTACTTC. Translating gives CASSVGLGSYYEQYF.

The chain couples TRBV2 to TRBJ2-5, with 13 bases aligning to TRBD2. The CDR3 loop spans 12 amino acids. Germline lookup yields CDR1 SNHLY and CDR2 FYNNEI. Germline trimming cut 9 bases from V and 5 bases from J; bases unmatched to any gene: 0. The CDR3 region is CARTSGGETQYF. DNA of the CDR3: TGTGCCAGGACTAGCGGGGGGGAGACCCAGTACTTC.

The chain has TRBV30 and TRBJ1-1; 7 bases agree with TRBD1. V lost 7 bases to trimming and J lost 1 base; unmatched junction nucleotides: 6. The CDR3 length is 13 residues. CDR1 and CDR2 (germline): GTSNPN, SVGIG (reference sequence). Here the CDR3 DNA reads TGTGCCTCCGCGTACAGGGGGAACACTGAAGCTTTCTTT. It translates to CASAYRGNTEAFF.

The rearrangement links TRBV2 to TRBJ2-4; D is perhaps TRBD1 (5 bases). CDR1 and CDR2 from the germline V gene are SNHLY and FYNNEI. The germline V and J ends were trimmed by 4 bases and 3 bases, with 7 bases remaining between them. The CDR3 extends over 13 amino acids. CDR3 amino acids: CASSVDNKNIQYF. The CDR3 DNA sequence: TGTGCCAGCAGTGTGGACAACAAAAACATTCAGTACTTC.

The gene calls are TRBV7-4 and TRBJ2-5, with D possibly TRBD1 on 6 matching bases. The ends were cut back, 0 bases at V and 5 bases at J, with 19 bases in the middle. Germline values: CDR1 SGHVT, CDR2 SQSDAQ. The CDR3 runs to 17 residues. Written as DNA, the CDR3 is TGTGCCAGCAGCTTAGCTGCAGTCAGGGGTCTAGGGGAGACCCAGTACTTC. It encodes CASSLAAVRGLGETQYF.

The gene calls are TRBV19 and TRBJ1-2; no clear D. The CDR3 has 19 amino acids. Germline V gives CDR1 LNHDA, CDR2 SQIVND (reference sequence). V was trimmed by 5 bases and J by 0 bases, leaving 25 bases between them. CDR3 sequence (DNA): TGTGCCAGTAGTCCTCCCTTCCAAGCTCAAATTAAAGCTAACTATGGCTACACCTTC. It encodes CASSPPFQAQIKANYGYTF.

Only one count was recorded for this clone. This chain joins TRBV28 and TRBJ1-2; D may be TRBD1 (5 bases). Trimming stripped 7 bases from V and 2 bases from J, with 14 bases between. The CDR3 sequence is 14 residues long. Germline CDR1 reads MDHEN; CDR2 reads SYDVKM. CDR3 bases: TGTGCCAGCAAAGAGGGCGGGGGAAACTATGGCTACACCTTC. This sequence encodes CASKEGGGNYGYTF.

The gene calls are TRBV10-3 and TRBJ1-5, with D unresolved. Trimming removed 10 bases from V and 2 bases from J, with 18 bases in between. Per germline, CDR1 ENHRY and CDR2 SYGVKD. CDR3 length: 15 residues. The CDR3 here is CATRGYELGNQPQHF. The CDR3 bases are TGTGCCACTCGGGGTTATGAGTTAGGCAATCAGCCCCAGCATTTT.

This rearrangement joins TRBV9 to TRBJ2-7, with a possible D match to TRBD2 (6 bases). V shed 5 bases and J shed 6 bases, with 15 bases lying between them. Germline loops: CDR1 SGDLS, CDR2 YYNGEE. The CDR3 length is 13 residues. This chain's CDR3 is CASSEWRAGEQYF. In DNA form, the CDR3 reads TGTGCCAGCAGTGAATGGAGGGCGGGCGAGCAGTACTTC.

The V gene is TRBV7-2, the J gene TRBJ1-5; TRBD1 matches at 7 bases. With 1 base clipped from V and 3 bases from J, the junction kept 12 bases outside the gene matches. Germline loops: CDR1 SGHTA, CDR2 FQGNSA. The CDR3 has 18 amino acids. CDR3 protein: CASSLVGVGQGDNQPQHF. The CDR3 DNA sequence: TGTGCCAGCAGCTTAGTAGGGGTGGGGCAGGGGGACAATCAGCCCCAGCATTTT.

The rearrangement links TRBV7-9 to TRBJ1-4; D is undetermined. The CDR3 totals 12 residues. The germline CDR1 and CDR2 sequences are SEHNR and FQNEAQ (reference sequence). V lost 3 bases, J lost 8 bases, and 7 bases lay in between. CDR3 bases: TGTGCCAGCAGCTTCGGGGAGGAAAAACTGTTTTTT. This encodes CASSFGEEKLFF. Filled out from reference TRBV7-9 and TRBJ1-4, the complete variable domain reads DTGVSQNPRHKITKRGQNVTFRCDPISEHNRLYWYRQTLGQGPEFLTYFQNEAQLEKSRLLSDRFSAERPKGSFSTLEIQRTEQGDSAMYLCASSFGEEKLFFGSGTQLSVL.

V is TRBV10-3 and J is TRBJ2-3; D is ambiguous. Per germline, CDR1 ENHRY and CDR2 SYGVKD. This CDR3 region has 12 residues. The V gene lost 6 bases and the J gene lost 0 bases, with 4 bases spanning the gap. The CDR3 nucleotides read TGTGCCATCAGCGGGAGCACAGATACGCAGTATTTT. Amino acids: CAISGSTDTQYF.

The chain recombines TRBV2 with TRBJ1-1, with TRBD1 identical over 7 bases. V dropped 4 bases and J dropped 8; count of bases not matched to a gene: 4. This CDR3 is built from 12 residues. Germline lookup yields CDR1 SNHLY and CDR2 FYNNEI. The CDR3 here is CASSGGQLEAFF. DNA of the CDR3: TGTGCCAGCAGTGGGGGACAGCTCGAAGCTTTCTTT.

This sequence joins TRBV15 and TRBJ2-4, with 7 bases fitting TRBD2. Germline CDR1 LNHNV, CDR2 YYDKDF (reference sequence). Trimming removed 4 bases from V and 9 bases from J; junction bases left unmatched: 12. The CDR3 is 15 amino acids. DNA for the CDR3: TGTGCCACCAGCAATGGCGGGACCCGCGGGGGCATTCAGTACTTC. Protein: CATSNGGTRGGIQYF.